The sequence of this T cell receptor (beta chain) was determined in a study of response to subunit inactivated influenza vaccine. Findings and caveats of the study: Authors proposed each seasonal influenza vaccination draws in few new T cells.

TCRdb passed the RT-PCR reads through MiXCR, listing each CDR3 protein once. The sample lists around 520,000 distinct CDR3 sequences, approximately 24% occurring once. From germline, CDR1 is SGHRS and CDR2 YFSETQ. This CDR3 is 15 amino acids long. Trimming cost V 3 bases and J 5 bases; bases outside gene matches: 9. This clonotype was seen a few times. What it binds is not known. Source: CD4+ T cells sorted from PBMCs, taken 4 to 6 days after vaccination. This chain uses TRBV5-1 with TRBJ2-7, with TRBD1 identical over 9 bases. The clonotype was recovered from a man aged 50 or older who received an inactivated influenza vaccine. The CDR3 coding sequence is TGCGCCAGCAGCTACCAACCGGGACAGGGAAACGAGCAGTACTTC. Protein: CASSYQPGQGNEQYF.